Below are 30 T cell receptor beta chains sequenced from a single sample in a study of cytomegalovirus exposure and HLA in healthy donors (dated by TCRdb to the late 2010s). Library generation was performed with the immunoSEQ multiplex PCR assay. The multiplex PCR relied on a mix of 60 forward primers for TCR Vbeta segments and 13 reverse primers for TCR Jbeta segments. What TCRdb holds here is the immuneACCESS table cut down to in-frame rearrangements. Part of the clones is not present; checked against another copy, under half of the missing clones reflect an unresolved V gene, and the others are unexplained. The sample records roughly 120,000 clones, 80% of which are singletons. The ten top clones hold 0.2% to 0.3% of the sample. Sequencing was carried out using PBMCs. The receptor source for this set is a man aged 45-60 years in good health and CMV-seronegative.

The chain joins TRBV4-3 to TRBJ1-3; D unresolved. V was pared by 0 bases and J by 0 bases, with 9 bases between. The CDR3 extends over 16 amino acids. Germline CDR1 is LGHNA and CDR2 is YSLEER. CDR3 sequence reads: CASSQDHRSSGNTIYF. The CDR3 DNA reads TGCGCCAGCAGCCAAGATCACCGCAGCTCTGGAAACACCATATATTTT.

This clone appeared a few times. The CDR3 nucleotides read TGTGCCAGCTCACCACCGTATCAGACTACCCAAGAGACCCAGTACTTC. This translates into CASSPPYQTTQETQYF. The chain links TRBV18 to TRBJ2-5; weak D call: TRBD2 (5 bases). This CDR3 spans 16 amino acids. V was clipped by 0 bases and J by 1 base, with 12 bases between them. CDR1 and CDR2 from the germline V gene are KGHSH and LQKENI.

V and J are TRBV7-2 and TRBJ2-3; 10 bases align to TRBD2. The germline V gene encodes CDR1 SGHTA and CDR2 FQGNSA. The CDR3 runs to 16 residues. J gave up 5 bases and V 2 bases, and 7 bases lay outside the gene matches. The CDR3 loop reads CASSLSHRLAGDTQYF. The CDR3 DNA follows: TGTGCCAGCAGCTTATCCCACCGACTAGCGGGAGATACGCAGTATTTT.

This chain uses TRBV5-6 with TRBJ2-1; 8 bases map to TRBD2. This CDR3 spans 15 amino acids. In germline, CDR1 is SGHDT, CDR2 YYEEEE. V lost 4 bases to trimming and J lost 7 bases; unmatched junction nucleotides: 10. CDR3 protein: CASSLTRTSWNEQFF. CDR3 bases: TGTGCCAGCAGCCTCACCAGGACTAGCTGGAATGAGCAGTTCTTC. The full variable domain, with the rest looked up from reference TRBV5-6 and TRBJ2-1, is DAGVTQSPTHLIKTRGQQVTLRCSPKSGHDTVSWYQQALGQGPQFIFQYYEEEERQRGNFPDRFSGHQFPNYSSELNVNALLLGDSALYLCASSLTRTSWNEQFFGPGTRLTVL.

To note about this clone: At one end, the junction sequence differs from germline, possibly due to a read error. The chain uses TRBV29-1 and TRBJ1-1; D possibly corresponds to TRBD1 (6 bases). Germline CDR1 and CDR2: SQVTM and ANQGSEA. The CDR3 has 13 residues. This CDR3 is CSVGVRGNTEAFF. DNA of the CDR3: TGCAGCGTTGGGGTGAGGGGGAACACCGAAGCTTTCTTT. Full variable domain (rest looked up from reference TRBV29-1 and TRBJ1-1): SAVISQKPSRDICQRGTSLTIQCQVDSQVTMMFWYRQQPGQSLTLIATANQGSEATYESGFVIDKFPISRPNLTFSTLTVSNMSPEDSSIYLCSVGVRGNTEAFFGQGTRLTVV.

The rearrangement joins TRBV6-1 to TRBJ1-4; 10 bases are shared with TRBD1. Germline lookup yields CDR1 MNHNS and CDR2 SASEGT. CDR3 length equals 15 residues. The V gene end was trimmed by 4 bases and the J gene end by 4 bases; junction bases not matched to a gene: 3. The CDR3 sequence: CASSGGQGFNEKLFF. The CDR3 nucleotides read TGTGCCAGCAGTGGGGGACAGGGGTTTAATGAAAAACTGTTTTTT.

This clone was observed a few times. The chain links TRBV19 to TRBJ1-1, with D possibly matching TRBD1 (6 bases). The CDR3 loop spans 15 amino acids. In germline, CDR1 is LNHDA, CDR2 SQIVND (reference sequence). Trimming shortened V by 9 bases and J by 8 bases, and 25 bases separated the two germline ends. The CDR3 loop reads CASSNRRGAFPEAFF. CDR3 DNA: TGTGCCAGCTCTAACCGGCGGGGGGCTTTTCCCGAAGCTTTCTTT.

The chain recombines TRBV5-1 with TRBJ1-6; no clear D. The CDR3 has 13 residues. V lost 5 bases, J lost 5 bases, and 8 bases lay in between. Germline lookup yields CDR1 SGHRS and CDR2 YFSETQ. CDR3 sequence: CASSSEDNSPLHF. In DNA, the CDR3 is TGCGCCAGCAGTTCAGAGGATAATTCACCCCTCCACTTT.

The chain employs TRBV2 and TRBJ2-5, with 15 bases that match TRBD2. The germline gives CDR1 SNHLY, CDR2 FYNNEI. J was trimmed by 4 bases and V by 7 bases; bases with no gene match: 10. The CDR3 totals 17 residues. CDR3 region: CASTSGTSGGRVETQYF. CDR3 sequence (DNA): TGTGCCAGCACCTCCGGGACTAGCGGGGGGCGGGTAGAGACCCAGTACTTC.

Worth noting for this clone: The identical CDR3 is also encoded by other nucleotide sequences in the sample. The chain combines TRBV27 with TRBJ2-1; D is ambiguous. Trimming removed 3 bases at V and 9 bases at J, with 9 bases between. Germline CDR1 reads MNHEY; CDR2 reads SMNVEV (reference sequence). The CDR3 totals 12 residues. CDR3 DNA: TGTGCCAGCAGTTTTCGCGGCGGTGAGCAGTTCTTC. Residues: CASSFRGGEQFF.

This clone was counted once. The CDR3 DNA follows: TGTGCCAGCAGCCCCGAGATTGGGGAGGCGCAGTATTTT. Translation gives CASSPEIGEAQYF. This chain uses TRBV6-5 with TRBJ2-3; D possibly corresponds to TRBD2 (6 bases). The CDR3 has 13 amino acids. Per germline, CDR1 MNHEY and CDR2 SVGAGI. V was cut by 6 bases and J by 10 bases, with 17 bases left in between.

This chain connects TRBV29-1 to TRBJ1-5; D gene uncertain. The V and J ends lost 0 bases and 6 bases respectively, with 9 bases between them. The V gene's germline CDR1 is SQVTM and CDR2 ANQGSEA. The CDR3 loop spans 13 amino acids. The chain's CDR3 is CSVEEGGGQPQHF. CDR3 sequence (DNA): TGCAGCGTTGAAGAGGGAGGCGGTCAGCCCCAGCATTTT. The entire variable domain, with the rest obtained from reference TRBV29-1 and TRBJ1-5, is as follows: SAVISQKPSRDICQRGTSLTIQCQVDSQVTMMFWYRQQPGQSLTLIATANQGSEATYESGFVIDKFPISRPNLTFSTLTVSNMSPEDSSIYLCSVEEGGGQPQHFGDGTRLSIL.

V usage is TRBV6-5 and J usage is TRBJ1-1; 7 bases align to TRBD1. The ends lost 6 bases at V and 1 base at J; junction bases unmatched: 5. Germline V gene lookup returns CDR1 MNHEY and CDR2 SVGAGI. CDR3 length: 14 amino acids. CDR3: CASSAGQPNTEAFF. The CDR3 DNA reads as TGTGCCAGCAGCGCGGGACAGCCGAACACTGAAGCTTTCTTT.

This clone was recorded once. The chain employs TRBV6-5 and TRBJ1-3; D remains ambiguous. This CDR3 contains 16 residues. The V and J ends lost 2 bases and 0 bases respectively, with 11 bases between them. Germline CDR1 and CDR2: MNHEY and SVGAGI. The chain's CDR3 is CASSYALALSGNTIYF. The CDR3 nucleotides are TGTGCCAGCAGTTACGCCCTAGCTCTCTCTGGAAACACCATATATTTT.

The rearrangement links TRBV9 to TRBJ1-3; 7 bases line up with TRBD1. V was clipped by 3 bases and J by 4 bases; unmatched bases: 10. This CDR3 spans 16 amino acids. Per germline, CDR1 SGDLS and CDR2 YYNGEE. CDR3 protein: CASSAVDAGGGNTIYF. In DNA, the CDR3 is TGTGCCAGCAGCGCCGTCGACGCAGGGGGGGGAAACACCATATATTTT. The whole variable domain, remainder taken from reference TRBV9 and TRBJ1-3, is DSGVTQTPKHLITATGQRVTLRCSPRSGDLSVYWYQQSLDQGLQFLIQYYNGEERAKGNILERFSAQQFPDLHSELNLSSLELGDSALYFCASSAVDAGGGNTIYFGEGSWLTVV.

V is TRBV7-9 and J is TRBJ2-2; the D is unclear. In germline, CDR1 is SEHNR, CDR2 FQNEAQ (reference sequence). The CDR3 spans 15 residues. Trimming removed 3 bases at V and 4 bases at J, with 12 bases between. The chain's CDR3 is CASSFARLRTGELFF. The CDR3 DNA reads TGTGCCAGCAGCTTTGCCCGACTCCGCACCGGGGAGCTGTTTTTT.

The chain joins TRBV27 to TRBJ2-1; D might be TRBD2 (6 bases). Germline V gene lookup returns CDR1 MNHEY and CDR2 SMNVEV (reference sequence). The CDR3 runs to 16 residues. Trimming pared 3 bases from V and 7 bases from J, leaving 19 bases between. DNA of the CDR3: TGTGCCAGCAGTTTTACAACGGGAGAACCCGGGAATGAGCAGTTCTTC. Translation: CASSFTTGEPGNEQFF.

The chain combines TRBV19 with TRBJ2-7; 13 bases are shared with TRBD2. CDR3 length: 15 residues. Per germline, CDR1 LNHDA and CDR2 SQIVND (reference sequence). V lost 4 bases and J lost 5; bases outside the gene matches: 5. The CDR3: CASSREGTSGNEQYF. In DNA, the CDR3 is TGTGCCAGTAGTAGGGAGGGGACTAGCGGGAACGAGCAGTACTTC.

The chain carries TRBV6-5 and TRBJ2-2; D is unclear. This CDR3 has 13 amino acids. Germline CDR1 MNHEY, CDR2 SVGAGI. The V end was cut by 5 bases, the J end by 5 bases, with 9 bases between. The CDR3 DNA follows: TGTGCCAGCAGTCCTCCGGTGACCGGGGAGCTGTTTTTT. It translates to CASSPPVTGELFF.

About this clone: Other DNA sequences of this sample code for an identical CDR3. The chain employs TRBV7-2 and TRBJ2-7; D might be TRBD2 (5 bases). There are 12 residues in the CDR3. The germline V gene encodes CDR1 SGHTA and CDR2 FQGNSA. The V end lost 5 bases, the J end lost 3 bases, and 8 bases lay between the germline ends. The CDR3 DNA reads as TGTGCCAGCAGCCCGGACTTCTACGAGCAGTACTTC. Protein: CASSPDFYEQYF.

This clone was detected only once. The V call is TRBV5-1, the J call TRBJ1-1; D might be TRBD1 (5 bases). Trimming removed 4 bases at V and 4 bases at J, with 23 bases between. Germline V gene data show CDR1 as SGHRS and CDR2 as YFSETQ. The CDR3 consists of 17 residues. Here the CDR3 reads CASSPAGVLPRATEAFF. CDR3 DNA sequence: TGCGCCAGCAGCCCGGCGGGGGTTCTCCCGAGGGCCACTGAAGCTTTCTTT.

J is TRBJ2-1 and V is TRBV6-1, with D possibly TRBD2 on 6 matching bases. The ends were cut back, 1 base at V and 9 bases at J, with 25 bases in the middle. Germline values: CDR1 MNHNS, CDR2 SASEGT. The CDR3 is 18 amino acids. For the CDR3, the DNA is TGTGCCAGCAGTGAAGGGAAAGAAGGTTGGAGGGGCCCCGGTGAGCAGTTCTTC. As protein: CASSEGKEGWRGPGEQFF.

The rearrangement uses TRBV30 and TRBJ1-1; D is perhaps TRBD1 (6 bases). The germline V gene encodes CDR1 GTSNPN and CDR2 SVGIG (reference sequence). V was cut by 4 bases and J by 10 bases, with 19 bases left in between. This CDR3 contains 13 residues. The CDR3 sequence: CAWILGAGFVAFF. The CDR3 DNA reads as TGTGCCTGGATATTGGGGGCAGGCTTCGTAGCTTTCTTT.

The V call is TRBV6-1, the J call TRBJ1-2; D is unresolved. V lost 6 bases to trimming and J lost 8 bases, with 13 bases between them. The CDR3 runs to 12 residues. Germline values: CDR1 MNHNS, CDR2 SASEGT. DNA of the CDR3: TGTGCCAGCAGGTTGACGGTCGGGGGCTACACCTTC. Residues: CASRLTVGGYTF.

This chain connects TRBV4-1 to TRBJ2-1, with a tentative D call TRBD1 (6 bases). The length of the CDR3 is 19 residues. The V gene lost 0 bases and the J gene lost 9 bases, with 27 bases spanning the gap. Germline CDR1 is MGHRA and CDR2 is YSYEKL. CDR3 amino acids: CASSQDRTEVGGHTGEQFF. Here the CDR3 DNA reads TGCGCCAGCAGCCAAGATCGGACAGAAGTAGGGGGACACACGGGTGAGCAGTTCTTC.

V and J are TRBV5-1 and TRBJ2-2; maybe TRBD1 (5 bases). Germline CDR1 reads SGHRS; CDR2 reads YFSETQ. This CDR3 has 14 residues. V was cut by 5 bases and J by 0 bases, with 8 bases left in between. The CDR3 here is CASRRTPNTGELFF. The DNA for the CDR3 is TGCGCCAGCAGAAGGACACCGAACACCGGGGAGCTGTTTTTT.

The V call is TRBV19, the J call TRBJ2-1, with D possibly matching TRBD2 (6 bases). Germline CDR1 LNHDA, CDR2 SQIVND (reference sequence). There are 16 residues in the CDR3. The ends were cut back, 3 bases at V and 0 bases at J, with 12 bases in the middle. The CDR3 DNA reads TGTGCCAGTAGTATCAAGCGGGCAAGCTCCTACAATGAGCAGTTCTTC. It encodes CASSIKRASSYNEQFF. Complete variable domain (other parts from reference TRBV19 and TRBJ2-1): DGGITQSPKYLFRKEGQNVTLSCEQNLNHDAMYWYRQDPGQGLRLIYYSQIVNDFQKGDIAEGYSVSREKKESFPLTVTSAQKNPTAFYLCASSIKRASSYNEQFFGPGTRLTVL.

The chain carries TRBV2 and TRBJ1-1; possibly TRBD1 for D (5 bases). From germline, CDR1 is SNHLY and CDR2 FYNNEI. The CDR3 sequence is 13 residues long. V lost 3 bases and J lost 4, with 9 bases in between. CDR3 in DNA: TGTGCCAGCAGTGACAGGGTTACCACTGAAGCTTTCTTT. Its translation is CASSDRVTTEAFF.

V is TRBV5-1 and J is TRBJ2-3; 9 bases line up with TRBD2. Trimming took 3 bases from V and 2 from J; bases not matched to a gene: 7. The germline V gene encodes CDR1 SGHRS and CDR2 YFSETQ. The CDR3 contains 16 residues. The CDR3 region has the DNA TGCGCCAGCAGCTCCGGCGGGAGGGCCAACACAGATACGCAGTATTTT. This sequence encodes CASSSGGRANTDTQYF.

The gene calls are TRBV7-2 and TRBJ2-7, with 9 bases fitting TRBD2. The junction had 8 bases not matched to a gene; V was cut back by 2 bases and J by 0 bases. The CDR3 is 17 amino acids. The germline V gene encodes CDR1 SGHTA and CDR2 FQGNSA. CDR3 sequence (DNA): TGTGCCAGCAGCTTATTTAGCGGGGGCTTGAGCTCCTACGAGCAGTACTTC. Protein product: CASSLFSGGLSSYEQYF.